The entry below describes one TCR beta chain. The record originates from a study of blood T cells in healthy people across ages. Primed by a sample-barcoded 5' primer and a J-beta primer mix, a second PCR proceeded for about 6 to 12 cycles. TCRdb re-analysed the 5' RACE reads in MiXCR, keeping a single row per CDR3 protein. The sample lists roughly 1,700,000 distinct CDR3 sequences, roughly 27% seen once, with 7% to 9% in the top ten. The CDR3 contains 15 residues. CDR1 and CDR2 (germline): MGHRA, YSYEKL. V was cut by 2 bases and J by 6 bases, with 16 bases left in between. What was sequenced was blood. The sequence was collected from a woman aged 30 to 39 in good health. V usage is TRBV4-1 and J usage is TRBJ1-1; possible D gene TRBD1, 6 bases. The CDR3 DNA follows: TGCGCCAGCAGCCAACGAGGGACATCCGACGCTGAAGCTTTCTTT. Its translation is CASSQRGTSDAEAFF.